Below, 18 T cell receptor beta chains from the same sample are listed, as sequenced in a study of shared clonotypes between healthy human individuals. The naive CD8 subset, CD45RO-negative cells positively selected for CCR7, excluded terminally differentiated effector memory CD45RA+ cells. The repertoire was sequenced with immunoSEQ multiplex PCR; TCRdb's copy has only in-frame clones and lacks some. Of around 2,000,000 clones listed, about 95% are singletons. Source material: naive CD8+ T cells sorted from blood. The receptors were sampled from a man aged 18 to 29 in good health.

The chain carries TRBV5-6 and TRBJ1-2; unclear D gene. V shed 0 bases and J shed 3 bases, with 3 bases lying between them. The CDR3 consists of 12 residues. Germline lookup yields CDR1 SGHDT and CDR2 YYEEEE. The CDR3 sequence is CASSLGDYGYTF. The CDR3 DNA sequence: TGTGCCAGCAGCTTGGGGGACTATGGCTACACCTTC.

The J gene is TRBJ2-1, the V gene TRBV7-8; TRBD2 matches 7 bases. The length of the CDR3 is 17 residues. Germline V lookup: CDR1 SGHVS, CDR2 FQNEAQ. V lost 5 bases and J lost 2; bases outside the gene matches: 12. The CDR3 is CASSLHLGGSTYNEQFF. CDR3 in DNA: TGTGCCAGCAGCCTCCACCTCGGCGGGAGTACCTACAATGAGCAGTTCTTC.

The rearrangement joins TRBV6-5 to TRBJ1-2; 8 bases map to TRBD1. The length of the CDR3 is 13 residues. V lost 4 bases to trimming and J lost 8 bases; unmatched junction nucleotides: 6. Looked up from germline, CDR1 is MNHEY and CDR2 is SVGAGI. The CDR3 region has the DNA TGTGCCAGCAGTTTGACAGGGGCAGGAGGCTACACCTTC. Amino acid sequence: CASSLTGAGGYTF.

The genes are TRBV6-5 and TRBJ2-3; TRBD2 matches at 8 bases. Germline-derived CDR1 and CDR2 are MNHEY and SVGAGI. The CDR3 totals 15 residues. With V trimmed by 6 bases and J by 5 bases, 10 bases remained unmatched. In nucleotides, the CDR3 is TGTGCCAGCAGCTACCAGCGGGAGATTGGAGATACGCAGTATTTT. Translated: CASSYQREIGDTQYF.

The CDR3 DNA reads as TGCAGCGCCGGGACCGGTAGCTCCTACGAGCAGTACTTC. This codes for CSAGTGSSYEQYF. The V gene is TRBV29-1, the J gene TRBJ2-7; TRBD1 or TRBD2 may be the D gene (5 bases each). Germline CDR1 reads SQVTM; CDR2 reads ANQGSEA. The CDR3 runs to 13 residues. V was cut by 7 bases and J by 0 bases, with 13 bases left in between.

The chain is built from TRBV5-1 and TRBJ2-5, with TRBD2 matching 7 bases. The germline CDR1 and CDR2 sequences are SGHRS and YFSETQ. The V gene end was trimmed by 0 bases and the J gene end by 3 bases; junction bases not matched to a gene: 8. This CDR3 contains 16 residues. The CDR3 DNA reads as TGCGCCAGCAGCTTGGTAGGCCAGCGGGGAGAAGAGACCCAGTACTTC. Translation gives CASSLVGQRGEETQYF.

The chain recombines TRBV27 with TRBJ2-7, with D tentatively TRBD2 (6 bases). Germline assignment: CDR1 MNHEY and CDR2 SMNVEV (reference sequence). V was shortened by 8 bases and J by 4 bases, with 15 bases between the two germline ends. This CDR3 has 13 amino acids. The CDR3 loop reads CASADFGGYEQYF. Here the CDR3 DNA reads TGTGCCAGCGCCGACTTTGGGGGGTACGAGCAGTACTTC.

The chain links TRBV9 to TRBJ2-2; 8 bases match TRBD2. Germline values: CDR1 SGDLS, CDR2 YYNGEE. The CDR3 covers 16 residues. The V segment lost 0 bases and the J segment 5 bases; nucleotides outside the gene matches: 6. The chain's CDR3 is CASSVASGSYTGELFF. The CDR3 DNA reads TGTGCCAGCAGCGTAGCGAGCGGGAGTTATACCGGGGAGCTGTTTTTT.

This chain joins TRBV30 and TRBJ2-7; D is uncertain. Per germline, CDR1 GTSNPN and CDR2 SVGIG (reference sequence). This CDR3 is 15 amino acids long. With 3 bases removed from V and 2 bases from J, the gap between germline ends came to 17 bases. The DNA for the CDR3 is TGTGCCTGGAGACAAGGGTCCTCGCCGGCCTACGAGCAGTACTTC. Its translation is CAWRQGSSPAYEQYF.

CDR3 in amino acids: CASSDGIANTGELFF. Written as DNA, the CDR3 is TGTGCCAGCAGTGACGGAATTGCGAACACCGGGGAGCTGTTTTTT. The genes are TRBV25-1 and TRBJ2-2; D not certain. The V gene lost 3 bases and the J gene lost 0 bases, with 8 bases spanning the gap. This CDR3 is 15 amino acids long. From germline, CDR1 is MGHDK and CDR2 SYGVNS.

The chain couples TRBV30 to TRBJ2-5; tentatively, D is TRBD1 or TRBD2 (5 bases each). There are 14 residues in the CDR3. Trimming left V 7 bases short and J 0 bases short, with 15 bases between. CDR1 is GTSNPN, CDR2 SVGIG, per germline (reference sequence). CDR3 amino acids: CAFSGTEYQETQYF. Here the CDR3 DNA reads TGTGCCTTCTCCGGGACGGAGTACCAAGAGACCCAGTACTTC.

V is TRBV30 and J is TRBJ2-7; D is possibly TRBD1 (6 bases). V was clipped by 4 bases and J by 2 bases, with 15 bases between them. Germline V gene sequence: CDR1 GTSNPN, CDR2 SVGIG (reference sequence). The CDR3 sequence is 14 residues long. CDR3 nucleotide sequence: TGTGCCTGGAAAACAGGGAGTAGCGCCTACGAGCAGTACTTC. Amino acid sequence: CAWKTGSSAYEQYF.

In its sample, this clone was seen once. V and J are TRBV28 and TRBJ2-3; perhaps TRBD2 as D (6 bases). Trimming took off 7 bases at V and 4 bases at J, with 9 bases between the two ends. CDR1 is MDHEN, CDR2 SYDVKM, per germline. The CDR3 runs 12 residues. The CDR3 loop is CASNLASDTQYF. Here the CDR3 DNA reads TGTGCCAGCAATCTAGCGTCAGATACGCAGTATTTT.

This rearrangement joins TRBV6-6 to TRBJ1-2; D may be TRBD1 (5 bases). Between the trimmed V and J ends, which lost 2 bases and 4 bases, there was a span of 11 bases. Germline values: CDR1 MNHNY, CDR2 SVGAGI (reference sequence). This CDR3 spans 14 amino acids. CDR3 residues: CASSYDQGAYGYTF. The DNA of the CDR3 is TGTGCCAGCAGTTACGACCAGGGCGCCTATGGCTACACCTTC.

Note on this clone: A read error is likely, as this CDR3 ends without the conserved phenylalanine or tryptophan. The limits of the CDR3 on the DNA are not certain, so only TCRdb's listed CDR3 is given. The rearrangement joins TRBV7-9 to TRBJ1-1. Including both end residues, the CDR3 is 12 amino acids long. Germline loops: CDR1 SEHNR, CDR2 FQNEAQ (reference sequence). The CDR3 reads CASRNDRDVFFG.

The chain has TRBV4-3 and TRBJ1-1; D call uncertain. Trimming took 2 bases from V and 0 from J, leaving 10 bases between them. Germline CDR1 reads LGHNA; CDR2 reads YSLEER. CDR3 length: 15 residues. Written as DNA, the CDR3 is TGCGCCAGCAGCCAAACTAGAACTTTGAACACTGAAGCTTTCTTT. This codes for CASSQTRTLNTEAFF.

The J gene is TRBJ1-2, the V gene TRBV6-1; no clear D gene. The CDR3 has 14 residues. The germline CDR1 and CDR2 sequences are MNHNS and SASEGT. Trimming took off 1 base at V and 1 base at J, with 7 bases between the two ends. This CDR3 reads CASSEVRNNYGYTF. CDR3 coding DNA: TGTGCCAGCAGTGAAGTTAGGAATAACTATGGCTACACCTTC.

Points on this clone: This same CDR3 is encoded by further DNA sequences in the sample. The chain joins TRBV4-3 to TRBJ1-1; tentatively, D is TRBD1 (5 bases). The germline V and J ends were trimmed by 0 bases and 5 bases, with 13 bases remaining between them. The V gene's germline CDR1 is LGHNA and CDR2 YSLEER. The CDR3 is 15 residues long. CDR3 residues: CASSQDGGGGTEAFF. CDR3 nucleotides: TGCGCCAGCAGCCAAGATGGGGGGGGAGGGACTGAAGCTTTCTTT.